Listed below are T cell receptor beta chains from one sample, sequenced in a study of molecular identifiers for immune sequencing clone quantification. TCRdb redid the calling of the PCR reads with MiXCR, one entry per CDR3 protein. This repertoire shows under 800,000 distinct CDR3 sequences, 25% found once; its top ten account for 0.7% to 0.95%. Sequenced material: naive CD8+ T cells from blood, with Jurkat cell RNA spiked in. These receptors were collected from a human donor in good health. Some libraries in this study had Jurkat cell RNA spiked in. CDR3s include the opening cysteine and the closing phenylalanine or tryptophan. A D gene is named only where the DNA matches it firmly. Not every row has a clone size; where given, it reads once, few, many or a size class.

-,TRBV28,12,once,TRBJ1-5,TGTGCCAGCCGACGGGGAAATCAGCCCCAGCATTTT,CASRRGNQPQHF
TRBD2,TRBV7-3,20,many,TRBJ2-3,TGTGCCAGCAGCATGGGTCCGGAGCTAGCGGGAGGGCCAAGCACAGATACGCAGTATTTT,CASSMGPELAGGPSTDTQYF
TRBD2,TRBV5-4,16,many,TRBJ2-3,TGTGCCAGCAGCGGTAGCGGGCTTACTAGCACAGATACGCAGTATTTT,CASSGSGLTSTDTQYF
-,TRBV7-9,14,few,TRBJ2-7,TGTGCCAGCAGCTCGGACAGATTTGCCTACGAGCAGTACTTC,CASSSDRFAYEQYF
TRBD2,TRBV20-1,16,-,TRBJ2-7,TGCAGTGCTAGAGATTGGGCCCGGACTAGCTCCTACGAGCAGTACTTC,CSARDWARTSSYEQYF
-,TRBV29-1,12,many,TRBJ2-7,TGCAGCGTCGAGGACACCGGTCACGAGCAGTACTTC,CSVEDTGHEQYF
-,TRBV9,15,many,TRBJ2-7,TGTGCCAGCGCCAGAGAAGGCGGGGTCTCCTACGAGCAGTACTTC,CASAREGGVSYEQYF
-,TRBV11-3,14,few,TRBJ2-1,TGTGCCAGCAGCTTAGATGAAGGGGTCAATGAGCAGTTCTTC,CASSLDEGVNEQFF
-,TRBV7-9,17,-,TRBJ2-1,TGTGCCAGCCGCTCCGTAGTAGCGGTCGTATCCTACAATGAGCAGTTCTTC,CASRSVVAVVSYNEQFF
-,TRBV19,12,once,TRBJ2-3,TGTGCCAGTATGGGGCCCTCAGATACGCAGTATTTT,CASMGPSDTQYF
-,TRBV3-1,15,many,TRBJ1-1,TGTGCCAGCAGCCATTTTGGGGGCTTGAACACTGAAGCTTTCTTT,CASSHFGGLNTEAFF
-,TRBV28,19,few,TRBJ2-1,TGTGCCAGCAGTTTAAGGGGCCGCCGACTAAGCCGGGGTTACAATGAGCAGTTCTTC,CASSLRGRRLSRGYNEQFF
TRBD1,TRBV6-5,15,few,TRBJ1-5,TGTGCCAGCAGTGGGACAGGGGCGGTAAATCAGCCCCAGCATTTT,CASSGTGAVNQPQHF
-,TRBV5-1,14,-,TRBJ2-1,TGCGCCAGCAGCCCCGGCTGGGGCGACAATGAGCAGTTCTTC,CASSPGWGDNEQFF
TRBD1,TRBV28,14,many,TRBJ1-4,TGTGCCAGCAGTTCGACAGGGGGTAATGAAAAACTGTTTTTT,CASSSTGGNEKLFF
-,TRBV7-9,14,many,TRBJ1-1,TGTGCCAGCAGCCCAGACCCTCACCTCGATTTAGCTTTCTTT,CASSPDPHLDLAFF
-,TRBV4-3,16,many,TRBJ1-1,TGCGCCAGCAGCCAAGATCGGAGACGGACGCTTCCTGAAGCTTTCTTT,CASSQDRRRTLPEAFF
-,TRBV7-8,13,many,TRBJ1-5,TGTGCCAGCAGCTCCGCGGGGAATCAGCCCCAGCATTTT,CASSSAGNQPQHF
-,TRBV24-1,15,-,TRBJ2-1,TGTGCCACCAGTCCAGGTGGGGGACCCAACAATGAGCAGTTCTTC,CATSPGGGPNNEQFF
-,TRBV19,15,-,TRBJ1-1,TGTGCCAGTAGTCCTGGGACCGGGCTGCACACTGAAGCTTTCTTT,CASSPGTGLHTEAFF
-,TRBV27,14,-,TRBJ2-7,TGTGCCAGCAGTTTATTTAGGGGATCCTACGAGCAGCACTTC,CASSLFRGSYEQHF
-,TRBV20-1,17,few,TRBJ2-7,TGCAGTGCTAGAGATAGAACTAGCCGAGAATTAATGAGCGAGCAGTACTTC,CSARDRTSRELMSEQYF
-,TRBV19,15,few,TRBJ1-5,TGTGCCAGTAGTAGGGACGGTTCCGTTTATCAGCCCCAGCATTTT,CASSRDGSVYQPQHF
-,TRBV5-6,12,few,TRBJ2-7,TGTGCCAGCAGCCCCGGGGCTACCGAGCAGTACTTC,CASSPGATEQYF
-,TRBV24-1,15,few,TRBJ2-3,TGTGCCACCAGTGATTTGCAGGGACTCACAGATACGCAGTATTTT,CATSDLQGLTDTQYF
-,TRBV19,16,once,TRBJ2-1,TGTGCCAGTAGTATCCTGGGGGCCCCTTCCTACAATGAGCAGTTCTTC,CASSILGAPSYNEQFF
-,TRBV25-1,13,many,TRBJ2-7,TGTGCCAGCAGTGAAGTTGCCGACTACGAGCAGTACTTC,CASSEVADYEQYF
-,TRBV12-3/TRBV12-4,16,many,TRBJ2-6,TGTGCCAGCAGTTTAGGGGGCAGGGATGGGGCCAACGTCCTGACTTTC,CASSLGGRDGANVLTF
-,TRBV7-2,14,many,TRBJ1-5,TGTGCCAGCAGCTTAGAAGACCCGAATCAGCCCCAGCATTTT,CASSLEDPNQPQHF
TRBD2,TRBV7-3,16,few,TRBJ2-2,TGTGCCAGCAGCGCAGGACTAGCGGGAGCCACCGGGGAGCTGTTTTTT,CASSAGLAGATGELFF
-,TRBV4-3,16,many,TRBJ2-4,TGCGCCAGCAGCCAAGATAGAATAGCGGTCAAAAACATTCAGTACTTC,CASSQDRIAVKNIQYF
-,TRBV2,15,few,TRBJ1-5,TGTGCCAGCAGGAGATCAGGGATTGGCAATCAGCCCCAGCATTTT,CASRRSGIGNQPQHF
-,TRBV12-3/TRBV12-4,12,few,TRBJ1-1,TGTGCCAGCAGTTCGAGGATCACTGAAGCTTTCTTT,CASSSRITEAFF
TRBD2,TRBV19,13,-,TRBJ2-1,TGTGCCTCCGTGGGACTAGACTACAATGAGCAGTTCTTC,CASVGLDYNEQFF
-,TRBV27,13,few,TRBJ2-1,TGTGCCAGCAGTTTAACGGGCCACAATGAGCAGTTCTTC,CASSLTGHNEQFF
TRBD2,TRBV7-2,15,many,TRBJ2-3,TGTGCCAGCAGCTTAAGTGGGGTAGCGGGAGATACGCAGTATTTT,CASSLSGVAGDTQYF
-,TRBV19,16,-,TRBJ2-3,TGTGCCAGTGGCCGGAGGGGCGGAACTAGCACAGATACGCAGTATTTT,CASGRRGGTSTDTQYF
TRBD2,TRBV6-5,15,many,TRBJ2-3,TGTGCCAGCAGTTATGTGGCGGGAGGGCCAGATACGCAGTATTTT,CASSYVAGGPDTQYF
-,TRBV2,15,many,TRBJ2-2,TGTGCCAGCAGTAGGGGACCGATAAACACCGGGGAGCTGTTTTTT,CASSRGPINTGELFF
TRBD2,TRBV19,16,-,TRBJ2-2,TGTGCCAGTAGTACTAGCGGGGGGGCCTTCGTCGGGGAGCTGTTTTTT,CASSTSGGAFVGELFF
-,TRBV11-2,16,-,TRBJ1-1,TGTGCCAGCAGCCGGACAGTACCCCCGCGGAACACTGAAGCTTTCTTT,CASSRTVPPRNTEAFF
TRBD1,TRBV19,13,-,TRBJ2-7,TGTGCCAGTAGCCGGGACAGGGGGGTTGAGCAGCACTTC,CASSRDRGVEQHF
-,TRBV2,13,-,TRBJ2-1,TGTGCCAGCAACGGGGTTCACTACAATGAGCAGTTCTTC,CASNGVHYNEQFF
-,TRBV19,13,many,TRBJ2-7,TGTGCCAGTAGTTGGGGCGCCTTCTACGAGCAGTACTTC,CASSWGAFYEQYF
-,TRBV5-6,13,many,TRBJ1-5,TGTGCCAGCAGCCCCGGGGCAGGACAGCCCCAGCATTTT,CASSPGAGQPQHF
TRBD1,TRBV30,15,-,TRBJ1-1,TGTGCCTGGTCCGGGACAGGGGGTATGAACACTGAAGCTTTCTTT,CAWSGTGGMNTEAFF
-,TRBV3-2,16,few,TRBJ2-3,TGTGCCAGCAGCCAAGGAAGGGGACTCCGCACAGATACGCAGTATTTT,CASSQGRGLRTDTQYF
TRBD2,TRBV7-2,17,few,TRBJ2-3,TGTGCCAGCAGCTCGGGACTAGCGGGGGGATTCACAGATACGCAGTATTTT,CASSSGLAGGFTDTQYF
-,TRBV9,14,-,TRBJ1-5,TGTGCCAGCAGCACTTGGAATAGCAATCAGCCCCAGCATTTT,CASSTWNSNQPQHF
TRBD1,TRBV29-1,16,many,TRBJ2-2,TGCAGCGTTGAAGATGGAGACAGGGCGAACACCGGGGAGCTGTTTTTT,CSVEDGDRANTGELFF
TRBD1,TRBV6-6,17,many,TRBJ2-3,TGTGCCAGCAGTCTATACGCCGGGACAGGGGGCACAGATACGCAGTATTTT,CASSLYAGTGGTDTQYF
-,TRBV6-1,10,many,TRBJ1-2,TGTGCCAGCAGTCGTCTAGGCTACACCTTC,CASSRLGYTF
-,TRBV13,13,-,TRBJ1-2,TGTGCCAGCAGCTTAAGGGGTTCAAGTGGCTACACCTTC,CASSLRGSSGYTF
-,TRBV30,13,many,TRBJ2-5,TGTGCCTGGAGTCCAACCAATCAAGAGACCCAGTACTTC,CAWSPTNQETQYF
TRBD1,TRBV27,13,-,TRBJ1-1,TGTGCCAGCAGCACAGGGGTTTGGACTGAAGCTTTCTTT,CASSTGVWTEAFF
TRBD2,TRBV4-2,16,-,TRBJ2-3,TGTGCCAGCAGCGAAGGACTAGCGGGAGAGTGGGATACGCAGTATTTT,CASSEGLAGEWDTQYF
-,TRBV29-1,12,-,TRBJ2-5,TGCAGCGTTGAGGGGACGTACGAGACCCAGTACTTC,CSVEGTYETQYF